This T cell receptor (beta chain) originates from a study of T cell repertoires in cytomegalovirus infection. Study summary: From public TCR beta signatures came an indication of both CMV infection and matching HLA type.

Ten or more counts support this clonotype. Its antigen is not identified. Findings and caveats of the study: Ex vivo, HLA-C-restricted CMV-specific TCR beta clonotypes prevailed over the rest of the response. Cumulative public TCR beta family frequency identified carriers of CMV plus the relevant HLA.

CDR1 MNHNS and CDR2 SASEGT come from the germline V gene. Deletions cut 7 bases from V and 6 bases from J, with 13 bases between. The CDR3 loop spans 13 amino acids. TCRdb called the reads again in MiXCR, with one record for every CDR3 protein. Of 170,000 or so distinct CDR3 sequences in the sample, 13% to 15% were seen once. Sequenced input: PBMCs. The clonotype was recovered from a human donor in good health (CMV status not recorded). Some clones in this sample may be carry-over from other donors' samples. V is TRBV6-1 and J is TRBJ1-5, with D possibly matching TRBD1 (5 bases). The CDR3 DNA sequence: TGTGCCAGCATTCAGGGAGCGGGTCAGCCCCAGCATTTT. As protein: CASIQGAGQPQHF.